This T cell receptor beta chain was obtained from a study of blood T cell repertoires in COVID-19 (TCRdb year 2020). Turning to the overall study: Samples from collaborators originated in the United States, Italy and Spain and spanned both the acute and convalescent phases of COVID-19. The repertoires were released in a freely available public database meant as a resource for research on the immune response to SARS-CoV-2. The samples were drawn from the first 160 participants of the ongoing ImmuneRACE study and from 950 to 1,500 subjects provided by 6 global collaborators. Subjects who had been exposed to COVID-19, were actively infected with it, or had recovered from it provided the deeply sampled blood TCRbeta repertoires that made up the dataset. Nearly every sample came with metadata listing a de-identified subject ID, COVID-19 status, age in years and sex. The material from the prospective study consisted of cDNA or gDNA derived from T cells, B-cell-depleted T cells, or PBMCs. Where available, HLA class I and class II types were taken from metadata supplied by the sample provider and were not determined by assay-based typing.

In regard to this clone: No antigen is known for it. Base qualities are not at hand, and no much larger clone is one base apart.

TCRbeta CDR3 regions were amplified from genomic DNA using the immunoSEQ Assay, a bias-controlled multiplex PCR. Per the source publication's procedure: Nucleated cell counts per sample were estimated from amplification of reference gene primers within the assay. To quantify the absolute abundance of each unique TCRbeta CDR3 rearrangement, sequence reads were collapsed and filtered. For each sample, productive Simpson clonality was calculated by taking the square root of Simpson's diversity index across productive rearrangements. TCRdb provides this immuneACCESS table in a form limited to in-frame rearrangements. Some clones are lacking; in checked studies, under half of them reflect an unresolved V gene, and why the rest are absent is not known. The DNA gave D and trimming, while V, J and clone size come from that table. This sample comprises approximately 100,000 clones, about 89% of them detected only once. The top ten constitute under 20% of the sample.

What the research found in general, with its limitations: The amount of clinical and demographic metadata varied by source and participant and was provided uncurated.

Whole blood was collected in K2EDTA tubes by collaborating institutions according to the institutions' own protocols. For TCRbeta analysis, collaborators shipped samples in one of three forms: frozen whole blood, isolated PBMCs, or DNA extracted from either of those sample types. This receptor was identified in a human donor with acute or convalescent COVID-19. The donor label of this sample is uncertain. The sample taken for sequencing was peripheral blood.

The DNA sequence is TGTGCCAGCACCGAGATAGCGGGAGGGCCATCCCGGCAGTTCTTC. The resulting protein is CASTEIAGGPSRQFF. The chain is encoded by TRBV6-5 joined to TRBJ2-1, and 11 bases in between align with TRBD2. V is cut back by 7 bases and J by 12 bases, with 14 bases in the junction unmatched. From its cysteine to its phenylalanine, the CDR3 spans 15 amino acids. Just CDR3 DNA is preserved here, 45 bases in frame from base 1. CDR1 and CDR2, looked up from the germline V gene, are MNHEY and SVGAGI.